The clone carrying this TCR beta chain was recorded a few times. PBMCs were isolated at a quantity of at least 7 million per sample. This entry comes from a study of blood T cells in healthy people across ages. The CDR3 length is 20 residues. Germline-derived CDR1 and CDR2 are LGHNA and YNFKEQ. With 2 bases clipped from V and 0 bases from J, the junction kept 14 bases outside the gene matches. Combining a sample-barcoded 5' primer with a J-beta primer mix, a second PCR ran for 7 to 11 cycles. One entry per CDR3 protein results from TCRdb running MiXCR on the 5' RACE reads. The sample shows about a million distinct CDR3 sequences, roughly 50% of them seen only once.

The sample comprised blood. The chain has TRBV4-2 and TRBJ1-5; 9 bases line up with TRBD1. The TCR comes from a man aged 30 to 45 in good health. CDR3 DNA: TGTGCCAGCAGCCAATGGCCCCCCGGACAGGGGATCTATAGCAATCAGCCCCAGCATTTT. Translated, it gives CASSQWPPGQGIYSNQPQHF.